Below are 11 T cell receptor beta chains sequenced from a single sample in a study of shared clonotypes between healthy human individuals. Using immunoSEQ multiplex PCR, the repertoire was profiled, and TCRdb retains in-frame clones only, with some absent. Among about 2.1 million clones listed, around 95% were seen once. Naive-designated CD8 cells lacked CD45RO, were positively enriched for CCR7, and omitted terminally differentiated effector memory CD45RA+ cells. The source material was naive CD8+ T cells from PBMCs. These receptors originate from a man younger than 35 in good health. Some clones in this sample may be carry-over from other donors' samples.

The chain is built from TRBV19 and TRBJ2-7, with 8 bases matching TRBD2. The CDR3 covers 17 residues. The germline CDR1 and CDR2 sequences are LNHDA and SQIVND (reference sequence). The trim removed 7 bases at V and 5 bases at J, leaving 19 bases unmatched. The CDR3 spells CASKDGKPGGRIDEQYF. CDR3 coding DNA: TGTGCCAGTAAAGACGGAAAACCGGGCGGGAGGATCGACGAGCAGTACTTC.

The chain has TRBV7-9 and TRBJ1-5; weak D call: TRBD1 (6 bases). This CDR3 has 14 amino acids. Looked up from germline, CDR1 is SEHNR and CDR2 is FQNEAQ (reference sequence). V was cut by 5 bases and J by 3 bases, with 11 bases left in between. The CDR3 reads CASSKGQINQPQHF. The DNA of the CDR3 is TGTGCCAGCAGCAAAGGACAGATCAATCAGCCCCAGCATTTT.

This clone appeared a single time. The V gene is TRBV7-9, the J gene TRBJ1-2; 7 nucleotides match TRBD1. CDR1 and CDR2 from the germline V gene are SEHNR and FQNEAQ (reference sequence). This CDR3 comprises 17 residues. With V trimmed by 4 bases and J by 6 bases, 17 bases remained unmatched. The CDR3 region has the DNA TGTGCCAGCAGCTCCCAGGAGGGTTTTGGGACAGTCAATGGCTACACCTTC. Translation: CASSSQEGFGTVNGYTF.

Concerning this clone itself: Other DNA sequences in the sample encode the same CDR3. The genes are TRBV9 and TRBJ2-7; D might be TRBD2 (6 bases). The ends were cut back, 0 bases at V and 2 bases at J, with 9 bases in the middle. Germline V gene sequence: CDR1 SGDLS, CDR2 YYNGEE. The CDR3 has 14 residues. The CDR3 sequence is CASSVGGLPYEQYF. The CDR3 DNA sequence: TGTGCCAGCAGCGTAGGGGGACTCCCCTACGAGCAGTACTTC.

The chain combines TRBV19 with TRBJ1-2, with D unclear. Germline lookup yields CDR1 LNHDA and CDR2 SQIVND (reference sequence). Trimming left V 7 bases short and J 7 bases short, with 16 bases between. The CDR3 contains 13 residues. The CDR3 nucleotides are TGTGCCAGTAACCGTAAAGAAGGATTTGGCTACACCTTC. Protein product: CASNRKEGFGYTF.

The chain uses TRBV7-9 and TRBJ2-3; D unresolved. The V and J ends lost 4 bases and 5 bases respectively, with 4 bases between them. Looked up from germline, CDR1 is SEHNR and CDR2 is FQNEAQ (reference sequence). The CDR3 is 11 amino acids. In nucleotides, the CDR3 is TGTGCCAGCAGCTCAAAAGATACGCAGTATTTT. This codes for CASSSKDTQYF. Drawing the rest from reference TRBV7-9 and TRBJ2-3, the complete variable domain is DTGVSQNPRHKITKRGQNVTFRCDPISEHNRLYWYRQTLGQGPEFLTYFQNEAQLEKSRLLSDRFSAERPKGSFSTLEIQRTEQGDSAMYLCASSSKDTQYFGPGTRLTVL.

CDR3 sequence: CASSSSHHRGGPNYGYTF. DNA for the CDR3: TGTGCCAGCAGTTCCAGTCATCACAGGGGAGGGCCTAACTATGGCTACACCTTC. The chain employs TRBV28 and TRBJ1-2; the match to TRBD1 covers 7 bases. The CDR3 is 18 residues long. V was clipped by 4 bases and J by 0 bases; unmatched bases: 14. Germline-derived CDR1 and CDR2 are MDHEN and SYDVKM.

The rearrangement uses TRBV7-9 and TRBJ2-3; D is unresolved. Deletions cut 5 bases from V and 5 bases from J, with 11 bases between. This CDR3 is built from 13 residues. Germline CDR1 and CDR2: SEHNR and FQNEAQ (reference sequence). CDR3 DNA sequence: TGTGCCAGCAGCCTGCCCCAATTAGATACGCAGTATTTT. Its translation is CASSLPQLDTQYF. Filled out from reference TRBV7-9 and TRBJ2-3, the complete variable domain reads DTGVSQNPRHKITKRGQNVTFRCDPISEHNRLYWYRQTLGQGPEFLTYFQNEAQLEKSRLLSDRFSAERPKGSFSTLEIQRTEQGDSAMYLCASSLPQLDTQYFGPGTRLTVL.

Comment on this clone: Other DNA sequences from this sample encode an identical CDR3 as well. The J gene is TRBJ1-2, the V gene TRBV9; 9 bases align to TRBD1. The CDR3 has 15 residues. Trimming at V came to 1 base and at J to 4 bases, leaving 5 bases not matched to a gene. Germline CDR1 and CDR2: SGDLS and YYNGEE. This CDR3 reads CASSVPRQGGYGYTF. The CDR3 nucleotides read TGTGCCAGCAGCGTACCTAGACAGGGGGGCTATGGCTACACCTTC. Supplemented by reference TRBV9 and TRBJ1-2, the full variable domain reads DSGVTQTPKHLITATGQRVTLRCSPRSGDLSVYWYQQSLDQGLQFLIQYYNGEERAKGNILERFSAQQFPDLHSELNLSSLELGDSALYFCASSVPRQGGYGYTFGSGTRLTVV.

The chain carries TRBV5-4 and TRBJ2-5, with 7 nucleotides matching TRBD1. Trimming removed 4 bases from V and 4 bases from J; junction bases left unmatched: 10. This CDR3 comprises 15 residues. Germline lookup yields CDR1 SGHNT and CDR2 YYREEE (reference sequence). The CDR3: CASSTNRGRPETQYF. DNA for the CDR3: TGTGCCAGCAGCACCAATAGGGGGCGCCCAGAGACCCAGTACTTC.

The V and J genes are TRBV4-3 and TRBJ2-1, with 8 bases fitting TRBD2. Germline CDR1 LGHNA, CDR2 YSLEER. This CDR3 region has 17 residues. V lost 6 bases and J lost 0; bases outside the gene matches: 10. CDR3 sequence (DNA): TGCGCCAGCAGTTCAACGCCCAGCGGGAGCTCCTACAATGAGCAGTTCTTC. Translated, it gives CASSSTPSGSSYNEQFF.